These 6 T cell receptor beta chains came from one sample sequenced in a study of cytomegalovirus exposure and HLA in healthy donors. PCR amplification relied on 60 Vbeta primers (plus 13 Jbeta primers). Method: immunoSEQ multiplex PCR; TCRdb's copy keeps in-frame clones and lacks some. The sample data list around 45,000 clones. The sequenced sample was PBMCs. The source of these receptors is a young woman in good health and CMV-seronegative.

The rearrangement uses TRBV30 and TRBJ2-1; 9 bases fit TRBD2. CDR3 length: 14 residues. The J segment lost 7 bases and the V segment lost 3 bases, leaving 7 bases of the junction unmatched. Germline V CDR1 and CDR2: GTSNPN, SVGIG (reference sequence). The CDR3 loop reads CAWSLAGLKNEQFF. In nucleotides, the CDR3 is TGTGCCTGGAGCCTAGCGGGACTAAAGAATGAGCAGTTCTTC.

The genes are TRBV18 and TRBJ1-1; perhaps TRBD1 as D (5 bases). V was cut by 3 bases and J by 4 bases, with 15 bases left in between. The CDR3 sequence is 15 residues long. The V gene's germline CDR1 is KGHSH and CDR2 LQKENI. The CDR3 is CASSPRLQESTEAFF. The CDR3 DNA is TGTGCCAGCTCACCCCGTTTACAGGAGTCCACTGAAGCTTTCTTT.

The chain has TRBV2 and TRBJ1-4, with 7 nucleotides matching TRBD1. The CDR3 is 13 residues long. V lost 7 bases to trimming and J lost 7 bases; unmatched junction nucleotides: 6. Germline lookup yields CDR1 SNHLY and CDR2 FYNNEI. The CDR3 sequence: CASTTGPLEKLFF. The CDR3 bases are TGTGCCAGCACGACAGGGCCCCTTGAAAAACTGTTTTTT.

The CDR3 DNA is TGTGCCACCAGCAGGGAGGTAACCTACGAGCAGTACTTC. Protein sequence: CATSREVTYEQYF. J is TRBJ2-7 and V is TRBV15; maybe TRBD2 (5 bases). V shed 3 bases and J shed 2 bases, with 8 bases lying between them. The length of the CDR3 is 13 residues. The germline V gene has CDR1 LNHNV and CDR2 YYDKDF (reference sequence).

The V and J genes are TRBV6-1 and TRBJ1-1, with D perhaps TRBD1 (5 bases). In germline, CDR1 is MNHNS, CDR2 SASEGT. This CDR3 has 13 residues. With 8 bases removed from V and 11 bases from J, the gap between germline ends came to 21 bases. As DNA, the CDR3 is TGTGCCAGCGACCCCTTGAAGGGGACTCACGCTTTCTTT. This translates into CASDPLKGTHAFF.

The chain carries TRBV30 and TRBJ1-4; D not resolved. V lost 0 bases, J lost 5 bases, and 10 bases lay in between. The length of the CDR3 is 14 residues. The germline gives CDR1 GTSNPN, CDR2 SVGIG (reference sequence). CDR3 region: CAWSVSGENEKLFF. The CDR3 region has the DNA TGTGCCTGGAGTGTATCGGGAGAGAATGAAAAACTGTTTTTT.